Below are 29 T cell receptor beta chains sequenced from a single sample in a study of cytomegalovirus exposure and HLA in healthy donors. A multiplex PCR was run with 60 Vbeta primers and 13 Jbeta primers. Repertoires were generated with immunoSEQ multiplex PCR, while TCRdb's copy carries only in-frame clones and drops some. In the table there are 45,000 to 60,000 clones, approximately 70% of which are singletons. The sequenced sample consisted of PBMCs. Receptors originate from a man between 25 and 39 years old in good health and CMV-seronegative.

The chain carries TRBV29-1 and TRBJ2-7; TRBD2 aligns across 8 bases. V gave up 6 bases and J gave up 6 bases; unmatched junction bases: 13. Germline assignment: CDR1 SQVTM and CDR2 ANQGSEA. This CDR3 spans 14 amino acids. The CDR3 is CSVGDIAGRSEQYF. In DNA form, the CDR3 reads TGCAGCGTAGGAGATATAGCGGGACGAAGCGAGCAGTACTTC.

V is TRBV6-1 and J is TRBJ2-1, with unresolved D. Trimming left V 2 bases short and J 1 base short, with 9 bases between. The CDR3 covers 15 residues. Germline values: CDR1 MNHNS, CDR2 SASEGT. The CDR3 nucleotides read TGTGCCAGCAGTGAACTAGGTCTGTCCTACAATGAGCAGTTCTTC. It yields the protein CASSELGLSYNEQFF.

V is TRBV6-5 and J is TRBJ2-3; 7 bases match TRBD2. Germline CDR1 MNHEY, CDR2 SVGAGI. V was clipped by 7 bases and J by 2 bases; unmatched bases: 6. The CDR3 is 14 amino acids. This chain's CDR3 is CASTPSGPTDTQYF. The CDR3 region has the DNA TGTGCCAGCACTCCTAGCGGACCCACAGATACGCAGTATTTT.

This clone was detected a few times. The J gene is TRBJ2-7, the V gene TRBV29-1; 10 bases agree with TRBD2. The CDR3 length is 13 residues. J was trimmed by 4 bases and V by 4 bases; bases with no gene match: 4. Germline CDR1 reads SQVTM; CDR2 reads ANQGSEA. CDR3 sequence: CSVVTSGKYEQYF. For the CDR3, the DNA is TGCAGCGTTGTAACTAGCGGGAAATACGAGCAGTACTTC.

The chain combines TRBV6-1 with TRBJ2-1, with TRBD2 matching over 7 bases. Germline lookup yields CDR1 MNHNS and CDR2 SASEGT. The CDR3 length is 12 residues. J gave up 3 bases and V 10 bases, and 3 bases lay outside the gene matches. Written as DNA, the CDR3 is TGTGCCAACCGGGACTACTACAATGAGCAGTTCTTC. Its translation is CANRDYYNEQFF.

This chain uses TRBV29-1 with TRBJ1-2; possible D gene TRBD1, 6 bases. Germline values: CDR1 SQVTM, CDR2 ANQGSEA. V dropped 3 bases and J dropped 5 bases, with 13 bases sitting between them. The CDR3 is 13 amino acids. CDR3: CSVEGWTEYGYTF. The CDR3 region has the DNA TGCAGCGTTGAGGGTTGGACAGAGTATGGCTACACCTTC.

This clone was counted only a few times. The chain links TRBV5-4 to TRBJ2-6; D perhaps matches TRBD1 (6 bases). The CDR3 is 15 residues long. Germline V gene lookup returns CDR1 SGHNT and CDR2 YYREEE (reference sequence). V lost 4 bases to trimming and J lost 0 bases, with 8 bases between them. The CDR3 region is CASSGGHSGANVLTF. In nucleotides, the CDR3 is TGTGCCAGCAGCGGGGGACACTCTGGGGCCAACGTCCTGACTTTC.

This clone was seen only a few times. The chain uses TRBV6-1 and TRBJ1-5, with 8 bases fitting TRBD1. Germline V gene data show CDR1 as MNHNS and CDR2 as SASEGT. The CDR3 contains 15 residues. V dropped 4 bases and J dropped 3; count of bases not matched to a gene: 5. CDR3 coding DNA: TGTGCCAGCAGTGGGACAGGGCCCGACAATCAGCCCCAGCATTTT. Translation gives CASSGTGPDNQPQHF.

The chain has TRBV7-9 and TRBJ1-1; no clear D gene. The CDR3 has 15 amino acids. Trimming pared 2 bases from V and 5 bases from J, leaving 15 bases between. Germline values: CDR1 SEHNR, CDR2 FQNEAQ (reference sequence). CDR3 region: CASSLSAGSHTEAFF. CDR3 in DNA: TGTGCCAGCAGCTTATCCGCAGGCTCCCATACTGAAGCTTTCTTT.

This clone showed up just once. This chain links TRBV5-4 with TRBJ2-5, with D possibly TRBD1 on 5 matching bases. Germline lookup yields CDR1 SGHNT and CDR2 YYREEE (reference sequence). The CDR3 covers 13 residues. With 5 bases removed from V and 2 bases from J, the gap between germline ends came to 10 bases. The CDR3 protein is CASSRQLQETQYF. For the CDR3, the DNA is TGTGCCAGCAGTCGACAGTTACAAGAGACCCAGTACTTC.

This chain connects TRBV11-2 to TRBJ2-1; TRBD2 aligns across 7 bases. This CDR3 has 15 residues. J was trimmed by 3 bases and V by 3 bases; bases with no gene match: 5. Germline V gene lookup returns CDR1 SGHAT and CDR2 FQNNGV. In nucleotides, the CDR3 is TGTGCCAGCAGCTTCGCGGGAGATTACTACAATGAGCAGTTCTTC. Protein product: CASSFAGDYYNEQFF.

V usage is TRBV4-2 and J usage is TRBJ1-2; 8 bases fit TRBD1. The ends lost 0 bases at V and 1 base at J; junction bases unmatched: 7. The germline V gene has CDR1 LGHNA and CDR2 YNFKEQ. The CDR3 consists of 17 residues. The CDR3 region has the DNA TGTGCCAGCAGCCAAGAAACTAGGACAGGGATTAACTATGGCTACACCTTC. Its protein is CASSQETRTGINYGYTF.

V gene TRBV6-5 combines with J gene TRBJ2-1; 11 nucleotides align to TRBD2. After removal of 10 bases from V and 8 bases from J, the junction contained 7 bases not matched to a gene. The CDR3 totals 13 residues. Germline assignment: CDR1 MNHEY and CDR2 SVGAGI. The CDR3 sequence: CATLAGGAYEQFF. The CDR3, as DNA: TGTGCCACATTAGCGGGGGGGGCGTATGAGCAGTTCTTC.

V gene TRBV30 combines with J gene TRBJ1-5; D ambiguous. CDR3 length: 13 amino acids. Trimming removed 1 base from V and 6 bases from J, with 10 bases in between. Germline CDR1 is GTSNPN and CDR2 is SVGIG (reference sequence). CDR3 in DNA: TGTGCCTGGAGTGCTGCAAACGGTCAGCCCCAGCATTTT. This encodes CAWSAANGQPQHF.

The sample holds a few counts of this clone. V and J are TRBV7-2 and TRBJ1-3; D gene ambiguous. Trimming removed 5 bases from V and 4 bases from J, with 9 bases in between. Per the germline V gene, CDR1 is SGHTA and CDR2 is FQGNSA. The CDR3 consists of 13 residues. CDR3 nucleotide sequence: TGTGCCAGCAGCCCGCAGAGGGGAAACACCATATATTTT. Residues: CASSPQRGNTIYF.

V usage is TRBV29-1 and J usage is TRBJ1-2; TRBD1 agrees at 8 bases. Germline CDR1 is SQVTM and CDR2 is ANQGSEA. Unmatched junction bases numbered 13, after V lost 3 bases and J lost 4 bases. The CDR3 loop spans 16 amino acids. CDR3 protein: CSVDWTGRLGSYGYTF. The CDR3 DNA follows: TGCAGCGTTGATTGGACAGGGCGGTTGGGTAGCTATGGCTACACCTTC. The full variable domain, with the rest looked up from reference TRBV29-1 and TRBJ1-2, is SAVISQKPSRDICQRGTSLTIQCQVDSQVTMMFWYRQQPGQSLTLIATANQGSEATYESGFVIDKFPISRPNLTFSTLTVSNMSPEDSSIYLCSVDWTGRLGSYGYTFGSGTRLTVV.

The chain uses TRBV2 and TRBJ2-2, with a weak D call TRBD2 (6 bases). Germline CDR1 SNHLY, CDR2 FYNNEI. The germline V and J ends were trimmed by 6 bases and 1 base, with 15 bases remaining between them. This CDR3 is 16 amino acids long. DNA of the CDR3: TGTGCCAGCAGCCGCTATAGCGGAAGGAACACCGGGGAGCTGTTTTTT. It codes for CASSRYSGRNTGELFF.

The chain employs TRBV19 and TRBJ2-5; tentatively, D is TRBD2 (5 bases). V was cut by 0 bases and J by 2 bases, with 13 bases left in between. Germline V gives CDR1 LNHDA, CDR2 SQIVND (reference sequence). This CDR3 has 16 residues. Written as DNA, the CDR3 is TGTGCCAGTAGTATAGACTGGAGAGGGATACAAGAGACCCAGTACTTC. Its protein is CASSIDWRGIQETQYF.

This clone appeared a few times. The chain links TRBV2 to TRBJ2-5; 13 bases match TRBD2. The end of the DNA fits TRBJ2-7 better, so the J call may be wrong. Germline V gene lookup returns CDR1 SNHLY and CDR2 FYNNEI. The CDR3 covers 14 residues. The CDR3 region is CASSSGTSGTEQYF. Here the CDR3 DNA reads TGTGCCAGCAGCTCCGGGACTAGCGGGACCGAGCAGTACTTC.

The chain is built from TRBV29-1 and TRBJ1-2; a possible D gene is TRBD1 (5 bases). Deletions cut 3 bases from V and 7 bases from J, with 15 bases between. The germline V gene encodes CDR1 SQVTM and CDR2 ANQGSEA. The CDR3 consists of 13 residues. The chain's CDR3 is CSVDLPGRSGYTF. The CDR3 nucleotides read TGCAGCGTTGATCTTCCAGGGCGCTCTGGCTACACCTTC.

This chain joins TRBV10-1 and TRBJ1-1; D is undetermined. The CDR3 has 14 residues. The V gene lost 3 bases and the J gene lost 0 bases, with 8 bases spanning the gap. CDR1 and CDR2 from the germline V gene are WNHNN and SYGVQD (reference sequence). In DNA form, the CDR3 reads TGCGCCAGCAGTGACGGCGGAATGAACACTGAAGCTTTCTTT. This sequence encodes CASSDGGMNTEAFF.

J is TRBJ1-2 and V is TRBV18; 8 bases line up with TRBD1. CDR3 length: 13 residues. Germline values: CDR1 KGHSH, CDR2 LQKENI. The V segment lost 3 bases and the J segment 8 bases; nucleotides outside the gene matches: 5. The CDR3 sequence: CASSPLDREGYTF. In DNA, the CDR3 is TGTGCCAGCTCACCCCTGGACAGGGAAGGCTACACCTTC.

This clone was found once. This chain connects TRBV6-4 to TRBJ2-3; 7 bases align to TRBD2. The CDR3 totals 14 residues. The germline gives CDR1 MRHNA, CDR2 SNTAGT. V shed 4 bases, J shed 5 bases, and the junction held 6 bases outside the gene matches. CDR3 region: CASSVAGDEDTQYF. The CDR3 nucleotides are TGTGCCAGCAGTGTGGCGGGAGATGAAGATACGCAGTATTTT.

The chain has TRBV25-1 and TRBJ2-1, with D maybe TRBD1 (5 bases). Per germline, CDR1 MGHDK and CDR2 SYGVNS. The length of the CDR3 is 17 residues. Trimming stripped 1 base from V and 5 bases from J, with 18 bases between. The CDR3 spells CASSEFFPTSRDNEQFF. The CDR3 bases are TGTGCCAGCAGTGAATTTTTTCCGACGTCCAGGGACAATGAGCAGTTCTTC.

The V call is TRBV7-9, the J call TRBJ2-3; 8 bases are a match to TRBD2. Germline lookup yields CDR1 SEHNR and CDR2 FQNEAQ (reference sequence). Losses at the gene ends were 8 bases for V and 2 bases for J; bases not matched to a gene: 9. The CDR3 is made up of 15 amino acids. The DNA of the CDR3 is TGTGCCAGCGACCCACTAGCGGAGTCCACAGATACGCAGTATTTT. It yields the protein CASDPLAESTDTQYF.

V usage is TRBV30 and J usage is TRBJ2-7; possibly TRBD1 for D (6 bases). With 4 bases removed from V and 3 bases from J, the gap between germline ends came to 13 bases. CDR1 GTSNPN and CDR2 SVGIG come from the germline V gene (reference sequence). The CDR3 covers 13 residues. CDR3 nucleotides: TGTGCCTGGAACCGGGACAAATACTACGAGCAGTACTTC. Translated: CAWNRDKYYEQYF. Full variable domain (outside the CDR3, taken from reference TRBV30 and TRBJ2-7): SQTIHQWPATLVQPVGSPLSLECTVEGTSNPNLYWYRQAAGRGLQLLFYSVGIGQISSEVPQNLSASRPQDRQFILSSKKLLLSDSGFYLCAWNRDKYYEQYFGPGTRLTVT.

The rearrangement uses TRBV6-5 and TRBJ1-1; TRBD1 matches 9 bases. V dropped 6 bases and J dropped 8; count of bases not matched to a gene: 10. Per germline, CDR1 MNHEY and CDR2 SVGAGI. There are 14 residues in the CDR3. CDR3 bases: TGTGCCAGCAGGGATCCGGGACAGGGAAACGAAGCTTTCTTT. Translation gives CASRDPGQGNEAFF.

The genes are TRBV14 and TRBJ2-3; 7 bases agree with TRBD1. The CDR3 is 16 amino acids. CDR1 is SGHDN, CDR2 FVKESK, per germline. J gave up 7 bases and V 3 bases, and 13 bases lay outside the gene matches. CDR3 protein: CASSHPVPGQRYTQYF. The CDR3 DNA is TGTGCCAGCAGCCATCCGGTACCGGGACAGAGGTATACGCAGTATTTT.

J is TRBJ2-1 and V is TRBV11-3; 10 nucleotides align to TRBD2. The CDR3 extends over 15 amino acids. CDR1 and CDR2 (germline): SGHNT, YENEEA. Unmatched junction bases numbered 4, after V lost 0 bases and J lost 8 bases. CDR3 nucleotides: TGTGCCAGCAGCTTAGATGCTAGCGGGAGCTATGAGCAGTTCTTC. Amino acid sequence: CASSLDASGSYEQFF.